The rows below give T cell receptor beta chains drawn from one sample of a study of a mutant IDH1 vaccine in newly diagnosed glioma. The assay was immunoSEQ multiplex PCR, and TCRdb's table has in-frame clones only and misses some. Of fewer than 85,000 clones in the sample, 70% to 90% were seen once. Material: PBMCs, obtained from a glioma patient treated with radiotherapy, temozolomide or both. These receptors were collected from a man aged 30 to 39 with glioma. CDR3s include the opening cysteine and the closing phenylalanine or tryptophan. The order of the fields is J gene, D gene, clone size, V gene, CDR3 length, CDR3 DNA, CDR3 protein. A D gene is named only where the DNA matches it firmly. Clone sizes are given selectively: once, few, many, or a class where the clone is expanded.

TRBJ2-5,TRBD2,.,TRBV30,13,TGTGCCTGGAGTTTTGCCGGGGGGGAGACCCAGTACTTC,CAWSFAGGETQYF
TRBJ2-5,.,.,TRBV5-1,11,TGCGCCAGCAGGTTAGAAGAGACCCAGTACTTC,CASRLEETQYF
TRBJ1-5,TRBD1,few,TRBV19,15,TGTGCCAGTAGGCTTCGACAGGGGGACAATCAGCCCCAGCATTTT,CASRLRQGDNQPQHF
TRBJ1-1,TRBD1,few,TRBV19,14,TGTGCCAGTAGTATCGGACAGGGGTTGCTGGAAGCTTTCTTT,CASSIGQGLLEAFF
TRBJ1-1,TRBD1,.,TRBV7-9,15,TGTGCCAGCAGCTTAGTTCGGGACAGGGCCACTGAAGCTTTCTTT,CASSLVRDRATEAFF
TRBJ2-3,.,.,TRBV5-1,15,TGCGCCAGCAGCCCTAGATCTACGGACACAGATACGCAGTATTTT,CASSPRSTDTDTQYF
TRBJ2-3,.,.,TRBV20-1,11,TGCAGTGCTAACTCCCCAGATACGCAGTATTTT,CSANSPDTQYF
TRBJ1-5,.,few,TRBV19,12,TGTGCCAGTAGTATACGGGGTCAGCCCCAGCATTTT,CASSIRGQPQHF
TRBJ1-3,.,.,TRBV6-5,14,TGTGCCAGCAGCAACAGAGAATCTGGAAACACCATATATTTT,CASSNRESGNTIYF
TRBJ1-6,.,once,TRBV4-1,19,TGCGCCAGCAGCCAAGATCGGGGATCGCCAACATATTATAATTCACCCCTCCACTTT,CASSQDRGSPTYYNSPLHF
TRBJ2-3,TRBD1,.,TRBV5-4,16,TGTGCCAGCAGCCGACCGGGACAGGGGAGGACAGATACGCAGTATTTT,CASSRPGQGRTDTQYF
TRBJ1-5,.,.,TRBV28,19,TGTGCCAGCAGTTTAAATCCGGGATCCGGGGATTATAGCAATCAGCCCCAGCATTTT,CASSLNPGSGDYSNQPQHF
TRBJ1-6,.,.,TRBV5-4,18,TGTGCCAGCAGCCCGGGAGATAGGGGGGGACCCTATAATTCACCCCTCCACTTT,CASSPGDRGGPYNSPLHF
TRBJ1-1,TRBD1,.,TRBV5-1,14,TGCGCCAGCAGCGCTAATATAGGGGGCGCCGAAGCTTTCTTT,CASSANIGGAEAFF
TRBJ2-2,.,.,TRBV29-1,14,TGCAGCGTTGAGAAACAGGTGAACACCGGGGAGCTGTTTTTT,CSVEKQVNTGELFF
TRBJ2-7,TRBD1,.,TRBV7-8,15,TGTGCCAGCAGCTTAGACAGACAGGGGGGTTACGAGCAGTACTTC,CASSLDRQGGYEQYF
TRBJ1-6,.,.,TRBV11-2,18,TGTGCCAGCAGCTCTTTACGCCGTGGACAGCCTTATAATTCACCCCTCCACTTT,CASSSLRRGQPYNSPLHF
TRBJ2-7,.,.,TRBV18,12,TGTGCCAGCTCACAGGGGGTCTACGAGCAGTACTTC,CASSQGVYEQYF
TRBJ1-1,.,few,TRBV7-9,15,TGTGCCAGCAGCAGATCCGGACGGGTGAACACTGAAGCTTTCTTT,CASSRSGRVNTEAFF
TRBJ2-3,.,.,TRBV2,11,TGTGCCAGCACCGGAAGGGATACGCAGTATTTT,CASTGRDTQYF